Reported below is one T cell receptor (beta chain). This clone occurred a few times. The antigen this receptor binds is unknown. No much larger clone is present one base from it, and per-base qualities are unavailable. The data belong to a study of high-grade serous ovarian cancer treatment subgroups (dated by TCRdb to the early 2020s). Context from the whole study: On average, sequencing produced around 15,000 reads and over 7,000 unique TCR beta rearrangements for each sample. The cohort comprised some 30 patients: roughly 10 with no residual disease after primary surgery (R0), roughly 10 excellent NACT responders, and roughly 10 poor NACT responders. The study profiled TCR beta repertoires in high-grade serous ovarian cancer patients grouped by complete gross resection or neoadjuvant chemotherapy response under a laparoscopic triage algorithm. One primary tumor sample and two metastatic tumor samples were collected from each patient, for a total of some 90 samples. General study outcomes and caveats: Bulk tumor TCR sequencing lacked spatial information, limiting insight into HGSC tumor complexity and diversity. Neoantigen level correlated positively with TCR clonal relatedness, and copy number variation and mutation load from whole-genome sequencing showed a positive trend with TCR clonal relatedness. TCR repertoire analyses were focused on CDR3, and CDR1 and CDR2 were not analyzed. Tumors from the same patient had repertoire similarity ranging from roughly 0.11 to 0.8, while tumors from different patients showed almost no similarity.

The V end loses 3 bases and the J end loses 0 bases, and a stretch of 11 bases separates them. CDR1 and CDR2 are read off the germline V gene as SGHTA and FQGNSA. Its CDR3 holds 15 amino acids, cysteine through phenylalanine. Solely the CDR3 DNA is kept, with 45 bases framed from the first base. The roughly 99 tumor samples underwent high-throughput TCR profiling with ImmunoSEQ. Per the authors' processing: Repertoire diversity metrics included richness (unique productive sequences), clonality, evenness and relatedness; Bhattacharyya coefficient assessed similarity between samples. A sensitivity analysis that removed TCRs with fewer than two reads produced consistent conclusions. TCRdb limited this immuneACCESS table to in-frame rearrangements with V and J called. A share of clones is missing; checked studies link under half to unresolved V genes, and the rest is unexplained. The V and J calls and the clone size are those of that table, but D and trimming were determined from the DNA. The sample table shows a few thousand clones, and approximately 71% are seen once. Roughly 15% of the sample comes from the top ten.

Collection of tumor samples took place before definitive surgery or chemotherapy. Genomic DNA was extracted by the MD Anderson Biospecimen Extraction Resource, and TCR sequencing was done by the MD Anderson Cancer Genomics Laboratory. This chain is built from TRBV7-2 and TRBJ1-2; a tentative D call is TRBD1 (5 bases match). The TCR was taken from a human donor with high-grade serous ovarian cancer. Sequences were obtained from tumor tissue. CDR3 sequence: CASSFGGGSNYGYTF. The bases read TGTGCCAGCAGCTTTGGGGGGGGGTCTAACTATGGCTACACCTTC. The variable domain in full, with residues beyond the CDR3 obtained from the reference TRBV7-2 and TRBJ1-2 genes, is GAGVSQSPSNKVTEKGKDVELRCDPISGHTALYWYRQSLGQGLEFLIYFQGNSAPDKSGLPSDRFSAERTGGSVSTLTIQRTQQEDSAVYLCASSFGGGSNYGYTFGSGTRLTVV.